The TCR beta chain under discussion was sequenced for a study of blood T cell repertoires in COVID-19. Study-level information: Specimens from acute and convalescent COVID-19 originated in the United States, Italy and Spain. T cells, B-cell-depleted T cells, or PBMCs provided the cDNA or gDNA that served as material.

Per germline, CDR1 LGHNA and CDR2 YSLEER. J gave up 1 base and V 4 bases, and 3 bases lay outside the gene matches. CDR3 size: 14 residues. As processed by the authors: Amplification with reference gene primers provided the estimates of nucleated cell counts. TCRdb's table, derived via immunoSEQ multiplex PCR, lists solely in-frame clones and lacks some. Clonal size and the V and J genes are those of that table, whereas D and trimming came from the DNA. Here the sample spans some 290,000 clones, approximately 90% being singletons. This receptor was identified in a woman aged 45 to 65 who had recovered from COVID-19. The V and J genes are TRBV4-3 and TRBJ2-7, with 8 bases that match TRBD2. Sequences were obtained from peripheral blood. The CDR3 loop reads CASSRTSGSYEQYF. Here the CDR3 DNA reads TGCGCCAGCAGCCGAACTAGCGGATCCTACGAGCAGTACTTC.